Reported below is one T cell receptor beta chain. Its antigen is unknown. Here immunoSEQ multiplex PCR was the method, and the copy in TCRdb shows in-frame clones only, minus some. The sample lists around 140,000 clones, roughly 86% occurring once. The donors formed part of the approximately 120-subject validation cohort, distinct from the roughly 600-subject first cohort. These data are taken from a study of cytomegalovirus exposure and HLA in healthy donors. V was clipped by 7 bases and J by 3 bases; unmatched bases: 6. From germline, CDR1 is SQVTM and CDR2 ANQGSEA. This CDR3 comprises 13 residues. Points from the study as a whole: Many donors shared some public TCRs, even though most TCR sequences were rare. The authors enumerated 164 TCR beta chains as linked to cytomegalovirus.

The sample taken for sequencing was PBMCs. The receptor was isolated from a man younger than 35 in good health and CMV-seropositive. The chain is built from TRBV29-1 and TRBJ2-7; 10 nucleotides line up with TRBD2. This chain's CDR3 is CSAQSGRGYEQYF. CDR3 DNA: TGCAGCGCACAAAGCGGGAGGGGCTACGAGCAGTACTTC.